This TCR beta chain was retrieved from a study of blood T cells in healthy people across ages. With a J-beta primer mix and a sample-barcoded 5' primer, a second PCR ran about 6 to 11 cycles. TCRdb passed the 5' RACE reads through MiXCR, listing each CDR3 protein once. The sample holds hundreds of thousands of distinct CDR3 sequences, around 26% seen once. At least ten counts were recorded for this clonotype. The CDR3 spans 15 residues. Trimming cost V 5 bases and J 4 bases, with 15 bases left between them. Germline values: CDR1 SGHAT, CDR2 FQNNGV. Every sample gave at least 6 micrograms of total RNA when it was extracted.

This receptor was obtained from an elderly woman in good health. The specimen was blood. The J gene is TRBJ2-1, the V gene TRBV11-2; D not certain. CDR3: CASSIPWAVYNEQFF. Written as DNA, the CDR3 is TGTGCCAGCAGCATACCATGGGCAGTTTACAATGAGCAGTTCTTC.